A single sample is the source of the 2 T cell receptor beta chains below, sequenced in a study of naive and memory T cell subsets. Study-level findings and limits: Possibly reflecting memory cells re-expressing CD45RA, a few larger clonotypes occurred in naive repertoires, especially CD8.

These TCRs are of unknown antigen specificity. Two oligonucleotides, mixed equimolar, formed the beta constant-region primer covering TRBC1 and TRBC2. Four rounds of PCR amplified the ligated cDNA using nested alpha and beta constant-region primers plus SP2. From the UMI-ligation and nested PCR reads, TCRdb called clonotypes with MiXCR, one entry per CDR3 protein. The sample has around 100,000 distinct CDR3 sequences, more than 12% seen once. The sample consisted of naive CD8+ T cells from blood. Receptors originate from a human donor in good health.

At least ten counts were recorded for this clonotype. This chain joins TRBV15 and TRBJ2-7, with D perhaps being TRBD1 or TRBD2 (5 bases each). Trimming left V 1 base short and J 2 bases short, with 12 bases between. Germline V lookup: CDR1 LNHNV, CDR2 YYDKDF (reference sequence). The CDR3 covers 15 residues. The CDR3 nucleotides are TGTGCCACCAGCAGAGGTGGGGGAACCCCCTACGAGCAGTACTTC. Protein: CATSRGGGTPYEQYF.

The chain employs TRBV7-9 and TRBJ2-5; 7 bases line up with TRBD1. Germline loops: CDR1 SEHNR, CDR2 FQNEAQ (reference sequence). The CDR3 spans 15 residues. V was pared by 6 bases and J by 5 bases, with 12 bases of the junction left unmatched. This CDR3 is CASRPMTGLEETQYF. DNA for the CDR3: TGTGCCAGCAGACCAATGACAGGGCTGGAGGAGACCCAGTACTTC.